The sequence of this T cell receptor (beta chain) was determined in a study of blood T cell repertoires in COVID-19. Germline V gene data show CDR1 as SGHVS and CDR2 as FNYEAQ. This CDR3 is built from 16 residues. Germline trimming cut 5 bases from V and 6 bases from J; bases unmatched to any gene: 11. Enrollment of patients from Seattle took place during active infection, with longitudinal follow-up. Sequencing was performed with immunoSEQ multiplex PCR; in TCRdb, only in-frame clones are kept and a portion is missing. The table shows about 240,000 clones, with roughly 85% occurring only once. The TCR was taken from a man aged 50 to 59 with COVID-19, enrolled during active disease. The sequencing sample was made of peripheral blood. The rearrangement links TRBV7-6 to TRBJ2-1; 9 nucleotides line up with TRBD2. CDR3: CASSPRWRGGRNEQFF. Written as DNA, the CDR3 is TGTGCCAGCAGCCCCAGGTGGCGGGGGGGCCGCAATGAGCAGTTCTTC.